The sequence of this TCR beta chain was determined in a study of blood T cell repertoires in COVID-19 (dated by TCRdb to the early 2020s). Regarding the study in general: Collaborator samples came from the United States, Italy and Spain and covered acute and convalescent phases of COVID-19. The samples were drawn from two sources: the first 160 participants of the ongoing ImmuneRACE study, and over 950 subjects contributed by 6 global collaborators. Where available, HLA class I and class II types were obtained from metadata supplied by the sample provider rather than from assay-based typing. The material from the prospective study consisted of cDNA or gDNA derived from T cells, B-cell-depleted T cells, or PBMCs. Nearly every sample came with metadata listing a de-identified subject ID, COVID-19 status, age in years and sex. Subjects who had been exposed to COVID-19, were actively infected with it, or had recovered from it provided the deeply sampled blood TCRbeta repertoires that made up the dataset. The repertoires were released in a freely available public database meant as a resource for research on the immune response to SARS-CoV-2.

TCRbeta CDR3 regions were amplified from genomic DNA using the immunoSEQ Assay, a bias-controlled multiplex PCR. In the source study's methods: The number of nucleated cells in each sample was estimated from the amplification of reference gene primers within the assay. Sequence reads were collapsed and filtered to measure the absolute abundance of every unique TCRbeta CDR3 rearrangement. For each sample, productive Simpson clonality was calculated by taking the square root of Simpson's diversity index across productive rearrangements. Here the immuneACCESS table is served through TCRdb, limited to in-frame sequences with V and J called. Missing clones are a known gap in these copies; in checked studies unresolved V genes cover under half, and the rest lacks a known reason. Clonal size and the V and J genes are those of that table, whereas D and trimming came from the DNA. The sample table shows about 11,000 clones, and around 70% are seen once. The ten largest clones represent 6% to 7.5% of the sample.

At one collaborating source in Seattle, patients were enrolled during active infection and were followed longitudinally through the course of disease. The collaborating institutions used their own protocols to collect whole blood in K2EDTA tubes. For TCRbeta analysis, collaborator samples were shipped as frozen whole blood, as isolated PBMCs, or as DNA extracted from either sample type. V was cut back by 2 bases and J by 1 base, leaving a gap of 11 bases between them. Via the germline V gene, CDR1 is LGHNA and CDR2 YNFKEQ. The CDR3, from cysteine to phenylalanine, totals 15 residues. Left in the record is the CDR3 DNA by itself, 45 bases read in frame from the first base. For this clone: Its antigen remains undetermined. Base qualities are not recorded, but no much larger clone differs from it by a single base.

What the authors observed across the whole study: How much clinical and demographic metadata was included differed by source and by participant, and the metadata was provided uncurated.

Specimen: peripheral blood. The receptor comes from a man in his sixties with COVID-19, enrolled during active disease. The chain joins TRBV4-2 to TRBJ1-1, with no confidently assigned D gene. CDR3 reads: CASSQRLAGNTEAFF. The nucleotides read TGTGCCAGCAGCCAAAGGTTAGCCGGGAACACTGAAGCTTTCTTT.